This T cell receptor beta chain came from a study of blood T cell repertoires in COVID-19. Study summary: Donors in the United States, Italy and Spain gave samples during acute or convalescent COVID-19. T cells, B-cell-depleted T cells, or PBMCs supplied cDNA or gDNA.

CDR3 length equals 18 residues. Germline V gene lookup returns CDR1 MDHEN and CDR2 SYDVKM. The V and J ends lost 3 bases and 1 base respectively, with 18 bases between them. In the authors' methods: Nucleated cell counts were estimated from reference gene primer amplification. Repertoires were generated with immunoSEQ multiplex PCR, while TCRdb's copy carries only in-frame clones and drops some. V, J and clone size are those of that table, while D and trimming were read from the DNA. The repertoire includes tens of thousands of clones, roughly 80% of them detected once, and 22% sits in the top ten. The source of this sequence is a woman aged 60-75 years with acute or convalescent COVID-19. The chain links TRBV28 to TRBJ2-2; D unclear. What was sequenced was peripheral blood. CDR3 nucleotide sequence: TGTGCCAGCAGTTTCCCCCAAGCGACCGACCGGAACACCGGGGAGCTGTTTTTT. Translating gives CASSFPQATDRNTGELFF.